These 26 T cell receptor beta chains share one sample of origin, sequenced in a study of T cells in Graves' hyperthyroidism and ophthalmopathy. TCR beta CDR3 region amplification was performed from RNA transcripts. Researchers ran a first-round RT-PCR on the TCR CDR3 using the HTBI primer set. TCRdb used MiXCR to reprocess the multiplex PCR reads, holding one entry per CDR3 protein. The sample consists of about 330,000 distinct CDR3 sequences, approximately 13% of them appearing once. The source material was blood. The receptors shown here come from a woman aged 40 to 50 with Graves' ophthalmopathy.

This clonotype showed up many times. The V gene is TRBV20-1, the J gene TRBJ2-7; D unresolved. The CDR3 has 14 residues. Trimming stripped 2 bases from V and 4 bases from J, with 15 bases between. Germline V lookup: CDR1 DFQATT, CDR2 SNEGSKA (reference sequence). CDR3 protein: CSARILGSGYEQYF. The DNA of the CDR3 is TGCAGTGCTAGAATCCTGGGCTCGGGTTACGAGCAGTACTTC.

This clonotype has a handful of counts. J is TRBJ1-2 and V is TRBV5-1, with 7 bases fitting TRBD1. CDR1 and CDR2 (germline): SGHRS, YFSETQ. The CDR3 consists of 13 residues. The J segment lost 7 bases and the V segment lost 2 bases, leaving 5 bases of the junction unmatched. The CDR3 is CASSFDRVAGYTF. The CDR3 DNA reads TGCGCCAGCAGCTTCGACAGGGTAGCTGGCTACACCTTC.

Only a few counts were recorded for this clonotype. This chain connects TRBV14 to TRBJ2-2; D uncertain. Germline CDR1 SGHDN, CDR2 FVKESK. V was clipped by 1 base and J by 0 bases, with 6 bases between them. The CDR3 is 15 residues long. The CDR3 protein is CASSQGLANTGELFF. DNA of the CDR3: TGTGCCAGCAGCCAAGGACTCGCGAACACCGGGGAGCTGTTTTTT.

The DNA for the CDR3 is TGCGCCAGCAGCCAATCCCCCCCTCCCGACAGGGTGGCTTTCTTT. This gives the protein CASSQSPPPDRVAFF. The chain is built from TRBV4-1 and TRBJ1-1, with 7 nucleotides matching TRBD1. Germline assignment: CDR1 MGHRA and CDR2 YSYEKL. CDR3 length: 15 amino acids. The trim removed 2 bases at V and 11 bases at J, leaving 14 bases unmatched.

Many counts were recorded for this clonotype. The chain links TRBV6-5 to TRBJ2-1, with a tentative D call TRBD2 (5 bases). This CDR3 region has 17 residues. The V and J ends lost 0 bases and 4 bases respectively, with 16 bases between them. Germline CDR1 MNHEY, CDR2 SVGAGI. The CDR3 DNA reads as TGTGCCAGCAGTTACTCGATTAGCAGGCAGCGGTACAATGAGCAGTTCTTC. Translating gives CASSYSISRQRYNEQFF.

This clonotype was counted ten times or more. The chain joins TRBV6-5 to TRBJ2-2, with a possible D match to TRBD1 (5 bases). V was trimmed by 0 bases and J by 7 bases, leaving 12 bases between them. Germline V gene lookup returns CDR1 MNHEY and CDR2 SVGAGI. The CDR3 runs to 15 residues. This chain's CDR3 is CASSYSFSRGGELFF. The CDR3 coding sequence is TGTGCCAGCAGTTACTCATTTAGTAGGGGCGGGGAGCTGTTTTTT.

The V call is TRBV4-1, the J call TRBJ2-7; no definite D call. In germline, CDR1 is MGHRA, CDR2 YSYEKL. This CDR3 is 15 amino acids long. The V end lost 0 bases, the J end lost 3 bases, and 12 bases lay between the germline ends. The CDR3: CASSQDLYTIYEQYF. The CDR3 DNA is TGCGCCAGCAGCCAAGATCTTTACACTATCTACGAGCAGTACTTC.

This clonotype has a handful of counts. The genes are TRBV7-8 and TRBJ1-3, with D maybe TRBD1 (5 bases). Trimming took off 4 bases at V and 1 base at J, with 14 bases between the two ends. CDR1 is SGHVS, CDR2 FQNEAQ, per germline. The CDR3 is 16 amino acids. The CDR3 DNA is TGTGCCAGCAGCTCAGATAGGGGAAGATCTGGAAACACCATATATTTT. Its protein is CASSSDRGRSGNTIYF.

This clonotype was detected only a few times. The DNA for the CDR3 is TGCAGTGCAACCCGGAGGGATCAGCCCCAGCATTTT. Translating gives CSATRRDQPQHF. The J gene is TRBJ1-5, the V gene TRBV20-1; D unresolved. The V and J ends lost 6 bases and 5 bases respectively, with 11 bases between them. Germline V gene sequence: CDR1 DFQATT, CDR2 SNEGSKA (reference sequence). The CDR3 has 12 residues.

This clonotype turned up a few times. Lacking the conserved final phenylalanine or tryptophan, this CDR3 likely reflects a read error. The CDR3 sequence: CASRPITTGKNQPQHL. CDR3 nucleotide sequence: TGTGCCAGCAGACCCATAACGACAGGGAAGAACCAGCCCCAGCATCTT. This rearrangement joins TRBV6-1 to TRBJ1-5, with 7 bases lining up with TRBD1. V shed 6 bases and J 7 bases; nucleotides not matched to a gene: 15. Germline CDR1 MNHNS, CDR2 SASEGT. The CDR3 loop spans 16 amino acids.

This clonotype was seen at least ten times. The rearrangement links TRBV11-2 to TRBJ1-1; possibly TRBD1 for D (6 bases). With 4 bases removed from V and 6 bases from J, the gap between germline ends came to 18 bases. This CDR3 is built from 15 residues. CDR1 SGHAT and CDR2 FQNNGV come from the germline V gene. CDR3 sequence reads: CASSSDGSGVAEAFF. CDR3 nucleotides: TGTGCCAGCAGCTCCGACGGATCAGGGGTTGCTGAAGCTTTCTTT.

CDR3 protein: CASSLRRDSYEQYF. The CDR3 DNA follows: TGTGCCAGCAGCCTGCGACGGGACTCCTACGAGCAGTACTTC. The chain carries TRBV7-9 and TRBJ2-7; tentatively, D is TRBD2 (5 bases). V was pared by 5 bases and J by 0 bases, with 11 bases between. CDR3 size: 14 residues. Germline lookup yields CDR1 SEHNR and CDR2 FQNEAQ (reference sequence).

A remark on this clonotype: Possible read error: a much larger clone is one base away. The gene calls are TRBV29-1 and TRBJ1-1; D is uncertain. Germline-derived CDR1 and CDR2 are SQVTM and ANQGSEA. The V gene lost 4 bases and the J gene lost 5 bases, with 14 bases spanning the gap. The CDR3 sequence is 13 residues long. CDR3 protein: CSVARSEGTEAFF. Here the CDR3 DNA reads TGCAGCGTTGCCAGGTCTGAGGGTACTGAAGCTTTCTTT.

The chain is built from TRBV20-1 and TRBJ2-1, with 11 nucleotides matching TRBD2. CDR1 DFQATT and CDR2 SNEGSKA come from the germline V gene (reference sequence). V dropped 0 bases and J dropped 6; count of bases not matched to a gene: 4. The CDR3 runs to 15 residues. The CDR3: CSARELLAGVNEQFF. The CDR3 DNA sequence: TGCAGTGCTAGAGAGTTACTAGCGGGAGTCAATGAGCAGTTCTTC.

This clonotype was recorded many times. The rearrangement uses TRBV28 and TRBJ2-4, with TRBD2 matching 9 bases. The length of the CDR3 is 13 residues. After removal of 3 bases from V and 11 bases from J, the junction contained 5 bases not matched to a gene. Per the germline V gene, CDR1 is MDHEN and CDR2 is SYDVKM. For the CDR3, the DNA is TGTGCCAGCAGTTTGGCGGGAGGGCCTCTTCAGTACTTC. Protein sequence: CASSLAGGPLQYF.

V and J are TRBV5-5 and TRBJ2-2, with 13 bases lining up with TRBD2. Losses at the gene ends were 0 bases for V and 5 bases for J; bases not matched to a gene: 10. The CDR3 covers 19 residues. Germline lookup yields CDR1 SGHKS and CDR2 YYEKEE (reference sequence). CDR3 bases: TGTGCCAGCAGCTTGGCCTGGACTAGCGGGAGAGTGGGGACCGGGGAGCTGTTTTTT. As protein: CASSLAWTSGRVGTGELFF.

On this clonotype: A single base separates this from a much larger clone, so it may be a read error. This chain uses TRBV19 with TRBJ1-2; D is possibly TRBD1 (6 bases). This CDR3 has 14 residues. The germline V gene has CDR1 LNHDA and CDR2 SQIVND (reference sequence). In DNA, the CDR3 is TGTGCCAGTAGTATGGAGGGGGGTCCCTATAGCTACACCTTC. Its protein is CASSMEGGPYSYTF.

The chain is built from TRBV4-1 and TRBJ2-6; no clear D gene. Germline CDR1 is MGHRA and CDR2 is YSYEKL. V was cut by 0 bases and J by 0 bases, with 6 bases left in between. The CDR3 extends over 16 amino acids. CDR3 sequence reads: CASSQDLNSGANVLTF. Written as DNA, the CDR3 is TGCGCCAGCAGCCAAGATTTGAACTCTGGGGCCAACGTCCTGACTTTC.

This clonotype was detected many times. The V and J genes are TRBV11-2 and TRBJ2-6; TRBD1 might be the D (6 bases). Trimming took off 7 bases at V and 0 bases at J, with 13 bases between the two ends. The germline V gene has CDR1 SGHAT and CDR2 FQNNGV. The CDR3 has 16 residues. The CDR3 region is CASIEQGASGANVLTF. As DNA, the CDR3 is TGTGCCAGCATCGAACAGGGTGCCTCTGGGGCCAACGTCCTGACTTTC.

This clonotype came up many times. The rearrangement joins TRBV7-8 to TRBJ1-1; D uncertain. Trimming shortened V by 7 bases and J by 0 bases, and 15 bases separated the two germline ends. The CDR3 length is 15 residues. Germline V gene sequence: CDR1 SGHVS, CDR2 FQNEAQ. CDR3 in amino acids: CASTVYPLMNTEAFF. In DNA form, the CDR3 reads TGTGCCAGCACCGTGTATCCTCTTATGAACACTGAAGCTTTCTTT.

This sequence joins TRBV20-1 and TRBJ1-2; D gene unclear. V dropped 0 bases and J dropped 2 bases, with 10 bases sitting between them. The length of the CDR3 is 14 residues. Germline values: CDR1 DFQATT, CDR2 SNEGSKA (reference sequence). CDR3 bases: TGCAGTGCTAGAGATTTTGAGGGCAACTATGGCTACACCTTC. This codes for CSARDFEGNYGYTF.

The sample holds many counts of this clonotype. This chain uses TRBV24-1 with TRBJ2-5, with unresolved D. This CDR3 spans 12 amino acids. Trimming pared 4 bases from V and 2 bases from J, leaving 4 bases between. In germline, CDR1 is KGHDR, CDR2 SFDVKD. The CDR3 bases are TGTGCCACCAGTGACCCGCAAGAGACCCAGTACTTC. Translating gives CATSDPQETQYF.

The sample holds many counts of this clonotype. The chain uses TRBV13 and TRBJ2-7; D tentatively reads TRBD1 or TRBD2 (5 bases each). From germline, CDR1 is PRHDT and CDR2 FYEKMQ (reference sequence). With 3 bases removed from V and 2 bases from J, the gap between germline ends came to 11 bases. The CDR3 has 14 residues. CDR3 nucleotides: TGTGCCAGCAGCTTTGGGACGGGCACCTACGAGCAGTACTTC. Translation: CASSFGTGTYEQYF. The whole variable domain, filled in from reference TRBV13 and TRBJ2-7, reads AAGVIQSPRHLIKEKRETATLKCYPIPRHDTVYWYQQGPGQDPQFLISFYEKMQSDKGSIPDRFSAQQFSDYHSELNMSSLELGDSALYFCASSFGTGTYEQYFGPGTRLTVT.

This clonotype was seen a few times. The chain carries TRBV2 and TRBJ1-5, with a tentative D call TRBD1 (6 bases). The germline V and J ends were trimmed by 5 bases and 6 bases, with 23 bases remaining between them. CDR1 SNHLY and CDR2 FYNNEI come from the germline V gene. The CDR3 sequence is 17 residues long. In DNA, the CDR3 is TGTGCCAGCAGTTCGGGAATTACAGGGTATGCAGGTCAGCCCCAGCATTTT. Its translation is CASSSGITGYAGQPQHF.

In its sample, this clonotype was seen many times. Here the CDR3 DNA reads TGTGCCAGCAGCTTATGGTCCGGGACTAGCGGCAGCTCCTACAATGAGCAGTTCTTC. This codes for CASSLWSGTSGSSYNEQFF. This chain links TRBV7-9 with TRBJ2-1; 11 positions match TRBD2. The germline V gene has CDR1 SEHNR and CDR2 FQNEAQ (reference sequence). CDR3 size: 19 residues. V lost 2 bases and J lost 0; bases outside the gene matches: 9.

This clonotype was detected many times. The J gene is TRBJ2-2, the V gene TRBV7-9; 7 positions match TRBD1. The CDR3 totals 16 residues. Germline assignment: CDR1 SEHNR and CDR2 FQNEAQ (reference sequence). After removal of 5 bases from V and 5 bases from J, the junction contained 11 bases not matched to a gene. This chain's CDR3 is CASSLPLGTVTGELFF. The CDR3, as DNA: TGTGCCAGCAGCCTCCCCCTCGGGACAGTTACCGGGGAGCTGTTTTTT. Supplemented by reference TRBV7-9 and TRBJ2-2, the full variable domain reads DTGVSQNPRHKITKRGQNVTFRCDPISEHNRLYWYRQTLGQGPEFLTYFQNEAQLEKSRLLSDRFSAERPKGSFSTLEIQRTEQGDSAMYLCASSLPLGTVTGELFFGEGSRLTVL.